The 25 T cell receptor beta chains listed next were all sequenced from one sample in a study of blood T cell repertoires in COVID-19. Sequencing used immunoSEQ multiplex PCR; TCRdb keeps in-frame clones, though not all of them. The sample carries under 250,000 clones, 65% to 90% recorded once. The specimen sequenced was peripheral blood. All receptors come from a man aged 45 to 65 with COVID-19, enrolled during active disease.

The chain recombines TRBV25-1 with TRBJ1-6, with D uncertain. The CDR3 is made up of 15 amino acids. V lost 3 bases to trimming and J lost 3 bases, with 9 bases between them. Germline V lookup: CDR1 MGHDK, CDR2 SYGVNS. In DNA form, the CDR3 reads TGTGCCAGCAGTGATACCGTACTCTATAATTCACCCCTCCACTTT. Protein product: CASSDTVLYNSPLHF.

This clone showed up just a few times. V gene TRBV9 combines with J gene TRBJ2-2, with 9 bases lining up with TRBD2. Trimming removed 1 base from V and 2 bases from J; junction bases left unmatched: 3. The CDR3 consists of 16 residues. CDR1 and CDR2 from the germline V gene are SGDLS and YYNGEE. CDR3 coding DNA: TGTGCCAGCAGCGTACTAGCGGGGACCAACACCGGGGAGCTGTTTTTT. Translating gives CASSVLAGTNTGELFF.

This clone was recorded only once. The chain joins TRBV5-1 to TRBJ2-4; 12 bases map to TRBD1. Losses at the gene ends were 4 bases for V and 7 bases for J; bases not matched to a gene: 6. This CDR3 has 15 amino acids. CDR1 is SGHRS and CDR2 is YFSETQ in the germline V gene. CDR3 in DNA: TGCGCCAGCAGCCCCTCCGGGACAGGGGGCAACATTCAGTACTTC. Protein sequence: CASSPSGTGGNIQYF.

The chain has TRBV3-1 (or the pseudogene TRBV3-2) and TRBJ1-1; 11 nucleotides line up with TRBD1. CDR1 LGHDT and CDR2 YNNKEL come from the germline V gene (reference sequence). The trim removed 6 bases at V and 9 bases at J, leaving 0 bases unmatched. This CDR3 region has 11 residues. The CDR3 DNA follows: TGTGCCAGCAGGGACAGGGGGCAAGCTTTCTTT. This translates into CASRDRGQAFF.

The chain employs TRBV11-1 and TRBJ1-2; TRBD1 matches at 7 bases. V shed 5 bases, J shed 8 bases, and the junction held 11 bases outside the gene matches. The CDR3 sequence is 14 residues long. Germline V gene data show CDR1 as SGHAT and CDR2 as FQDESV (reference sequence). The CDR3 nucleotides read TGTGCCAGCAGCCCGATCGACAGGGTGAGCGGCTACACCTTC. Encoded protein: CASSPIDRVSGYTF.

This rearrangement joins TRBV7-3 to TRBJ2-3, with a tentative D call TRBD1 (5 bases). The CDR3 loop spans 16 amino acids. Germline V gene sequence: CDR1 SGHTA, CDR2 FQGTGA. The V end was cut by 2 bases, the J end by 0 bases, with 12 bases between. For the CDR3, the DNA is TGTGCCAGCAGCTTAGGGGCGGAATCTAGCACAGATACGCAGTATTTT. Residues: CASSLGAESSTDTQYF.

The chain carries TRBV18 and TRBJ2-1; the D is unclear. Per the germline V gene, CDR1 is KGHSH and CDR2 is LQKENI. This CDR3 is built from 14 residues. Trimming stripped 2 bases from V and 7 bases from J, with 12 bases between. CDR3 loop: CASSPGALRNEQFF. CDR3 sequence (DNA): TGTGCCAGCTCACCAGGCGCACTCAGGAATGAGCAGTTCTTC.

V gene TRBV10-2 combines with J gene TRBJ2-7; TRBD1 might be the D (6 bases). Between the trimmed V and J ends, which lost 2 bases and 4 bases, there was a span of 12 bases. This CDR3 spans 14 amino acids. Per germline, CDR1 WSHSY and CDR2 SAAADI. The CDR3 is CASSEAPGQYEQYF. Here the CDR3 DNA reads TGCGCCAGCAGTGAGGCGCCCGGACAGTACGAGCAGTACTTC.

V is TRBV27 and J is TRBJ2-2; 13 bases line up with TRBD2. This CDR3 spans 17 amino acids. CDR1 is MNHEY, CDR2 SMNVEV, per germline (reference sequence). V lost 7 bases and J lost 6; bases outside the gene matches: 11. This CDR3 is CASTTGLAGALSGELFF. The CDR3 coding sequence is TGTGCCAGCACTACCGGACTAGCGGGGGCCTTATCCGGGGAGCTGTTTTTT.

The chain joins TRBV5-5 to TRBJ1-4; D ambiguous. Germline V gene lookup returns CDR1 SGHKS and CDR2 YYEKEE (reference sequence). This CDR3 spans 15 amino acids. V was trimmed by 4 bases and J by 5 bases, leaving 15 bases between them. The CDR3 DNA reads TGTGCCAGCAGCCGGGAAGGACGGAACAATGAAAAACTGTTTTTT. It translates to CASSREGRNNEKLFF.

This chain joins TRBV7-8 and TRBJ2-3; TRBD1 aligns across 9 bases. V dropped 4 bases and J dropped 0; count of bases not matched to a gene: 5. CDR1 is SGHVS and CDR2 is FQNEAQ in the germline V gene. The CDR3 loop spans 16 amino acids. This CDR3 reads CASSSTGTGSTDTQYF. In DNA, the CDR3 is TGTGCCAGCAGCTCAACCGGGACAGGGAGCACAGATACGCAGTATTTT.

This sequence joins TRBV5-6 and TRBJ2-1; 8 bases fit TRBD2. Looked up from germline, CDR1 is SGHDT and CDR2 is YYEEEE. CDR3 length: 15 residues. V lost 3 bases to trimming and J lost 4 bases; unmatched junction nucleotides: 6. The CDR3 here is CASSSTGGYYNEQFF. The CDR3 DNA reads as TGTGCCAGCAGCTCGACGGGGGGGTATTACAATGAGCAGTTCTTC.

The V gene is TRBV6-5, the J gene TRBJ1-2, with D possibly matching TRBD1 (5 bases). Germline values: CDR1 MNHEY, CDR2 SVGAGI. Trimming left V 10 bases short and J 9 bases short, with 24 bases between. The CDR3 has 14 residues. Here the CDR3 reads CATQLRTFLESYTF. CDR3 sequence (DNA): TGTGCCACCCAGCTCAGGACATTCCTCGAAAGCTACACCTTC.

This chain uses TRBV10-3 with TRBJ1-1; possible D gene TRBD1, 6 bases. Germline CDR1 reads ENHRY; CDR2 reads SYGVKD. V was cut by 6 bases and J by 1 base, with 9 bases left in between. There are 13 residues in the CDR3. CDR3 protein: CAISRDTNTEAFF. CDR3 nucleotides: TGTGCCATCAGCCGGGACACGAACACTGAAGCTTTCTTT.

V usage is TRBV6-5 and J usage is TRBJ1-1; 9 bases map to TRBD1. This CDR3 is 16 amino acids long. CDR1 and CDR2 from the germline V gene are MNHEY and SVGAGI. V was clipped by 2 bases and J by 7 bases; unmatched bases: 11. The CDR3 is CASSYQRTGATNEAFF. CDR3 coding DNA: TGTGCCAGCAGTTACCAGCGGACAGGGGCGACGAATGAAGCTTTCTTT.

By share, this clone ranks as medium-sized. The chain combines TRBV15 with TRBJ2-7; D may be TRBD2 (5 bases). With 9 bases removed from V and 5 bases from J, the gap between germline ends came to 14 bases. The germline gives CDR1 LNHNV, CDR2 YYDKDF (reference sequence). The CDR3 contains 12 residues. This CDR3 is CATQRNEDEQYF. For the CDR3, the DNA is TGTGCCACACAGCGGAACGAAGACGAGCAGTACTTC. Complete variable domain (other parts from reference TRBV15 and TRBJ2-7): DAMVIQNPRYQVTQFGKPVTLSCSQTLNHNVMYWYQQKSSQAPKLLFHYYDKDFNNEADTPDNFQSRRPNTSFCFLDIRSPGLGDTAMYLCATQRNEDEQYFGPGTRLTVT.

The CDR3 region is CASSLQQGLEAFF. In DNA, the CDR3 is TGTGCCAGCAGTCTGCAGCAGGGCCTTGAAGCTTTCTTT. The chain has TRBV12-3 or TRBV12-4 and TRBJ1-1, with D tentatively TRBD1 (5 bases). With 5 bases removed from V and 7 bases from J, the gap between germline ends came to 14 bases. The CDR3 is made up of 13 amino acids.

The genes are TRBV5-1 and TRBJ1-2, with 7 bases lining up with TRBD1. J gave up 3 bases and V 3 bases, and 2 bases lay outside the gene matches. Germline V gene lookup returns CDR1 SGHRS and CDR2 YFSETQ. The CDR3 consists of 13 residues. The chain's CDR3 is CASSYGTDYGYTF. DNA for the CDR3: TGCGCCAGCAGCTATGGGACAGACTATGGCTACACCTTC.

This chain's CDR3 is CASSRTSGEETQYF. CDR3 DNA sequence: TGTGCCAGCAGCAGGACTAGCGGGGAAGAGACCCAGTACTTC. This chain uses TRBV7-9 with TRBJ2-5; 12 nucleotides align to TRBD2. The V and J ends lost 5 bases and 3 bases, in that order; junction bases with no gene match: 1. This CDR3 has 14 amino acids. Germline V gives CDR1 SEHNR, CDR2 FQNEAQ (reference sequence).

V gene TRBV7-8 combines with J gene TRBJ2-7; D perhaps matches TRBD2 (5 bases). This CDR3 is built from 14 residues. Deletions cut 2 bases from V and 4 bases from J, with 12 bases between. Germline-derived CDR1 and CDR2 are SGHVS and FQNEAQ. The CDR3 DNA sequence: TGTGCCAGCAGCTTAATCGGTGGAGGTTACGAGCAGTACTTC. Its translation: CASSLIGGGYEQYF.

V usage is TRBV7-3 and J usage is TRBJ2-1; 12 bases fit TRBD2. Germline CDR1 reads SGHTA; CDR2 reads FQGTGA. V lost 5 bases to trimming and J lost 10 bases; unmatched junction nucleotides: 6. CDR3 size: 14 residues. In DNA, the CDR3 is TGTGCCAGCAGCGCCGCCGGGACTAGCGGGGAGCAGTTCTTC. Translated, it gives CASSAAGTSGEQFF.

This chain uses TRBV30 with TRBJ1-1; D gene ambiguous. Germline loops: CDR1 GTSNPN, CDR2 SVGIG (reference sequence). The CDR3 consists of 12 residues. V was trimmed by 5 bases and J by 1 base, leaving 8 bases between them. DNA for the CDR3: TGTGCCTGGTGGTTCGGGAACACTGAAGCTTTCTTT. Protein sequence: CAWWFGNTEAFF.

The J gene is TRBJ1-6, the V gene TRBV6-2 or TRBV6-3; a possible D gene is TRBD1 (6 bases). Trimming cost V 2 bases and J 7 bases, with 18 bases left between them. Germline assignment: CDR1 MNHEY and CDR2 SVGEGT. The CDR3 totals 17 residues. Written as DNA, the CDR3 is TGTGCCAGCAGTTACGAACCCACAGGGCGATTAAATTCACCCCTCCACTTT. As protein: CASSYEPTGRLNSPLHF.

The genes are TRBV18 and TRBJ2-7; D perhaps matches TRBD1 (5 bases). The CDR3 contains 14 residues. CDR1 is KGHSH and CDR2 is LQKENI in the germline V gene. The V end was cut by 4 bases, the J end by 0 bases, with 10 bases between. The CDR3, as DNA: TGTGCCAGCTCACAACTACAGGACTCCTACGAGCAGTACTTC. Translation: CASSQLQDSYEQYF.

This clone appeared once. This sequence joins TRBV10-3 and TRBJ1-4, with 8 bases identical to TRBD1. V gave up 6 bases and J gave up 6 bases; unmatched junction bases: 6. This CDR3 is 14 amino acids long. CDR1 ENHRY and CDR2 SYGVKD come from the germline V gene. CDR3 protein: CAIRGTGGHEKLFF. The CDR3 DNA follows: TGTGCCATCAGAGGGACAGGCGGCCATGAAAAACTGTTTTTT.